One and the same sample provided the 10 T cell receptor beta chains below, sequenced in a study of T cell repertoires in cytomegalovirus infection. TCRdb reprocessed the reads with MiXCR, giving one entry per CDR3 protein. The sample records some 700,000 distinct CDR3 sequences, roughly 35% being singletons. Sequencing was performed on PBMCs. These receptor sequences come from a human donor in good health (CMV status not recorded). Some clones in this sample may be carry-over from other donors' samples.

This chain connects TRBV19 to TRBJ2-2; 8 nucleotides align to TRBD2. V lost 1 base to trimming and J lost 5 bases; unmatched junction nucleotides: 3. This CDR3 contains 15 residues. The germline gives CDR1 LNHDA, CDR2 SQIVND (reference sequence). CDR3 loop: CASSIVTGGTGELFF. In DNA, the CDR3 is TGTGCCAGTAGTATAGTTACGGGAGGGACCGGGGAGCTGTTTTTT.

This clonotype was counted many times. This chain connects TRBV6-1 to TRBJ2-1; D is perhaps TRBD2 (7 bases). Germline V gives CDR1 MNHNS, CDR2 SASEGT. This CDR3 comprises 14 residues. The V end was cut by 6 bases, the J end by 12 bases, with 21 bases between. The CDR3 spells CASRGPAAGAGQFF. Written as DNA, the CDR3 is TGTGCCAGCAGAGGCCCCGCGGCGGGGGCCGGGCAGTTCTTC.

This clonotype occurred a few times. V usage is TRBV7-9 and J usage is TRBJ2-5, with 7 bases identical to TRBD1. With 6 bases clipped from V and 5 bases from J, the junction kept 12 bases outside the gene matches. The CDR3 length is 15 residues. Germline-derived CDR1 and CDR2 are SEHNR and FQNEAQ (reference sequence). CDR3 in DNA: TGTGCCAGCAGTCTTAATAGGGGGCGCGGGGAGACCCAGTACTTC. The encoded protein is CASSLNRGRGETQYF.

This chain links TRBV24-1 with TRBJ2-5; TRBD2 is a possible D gene (6 bases). CDR3 length: 13 amino acids. V dropped 10 bases and J dropped 3 bases, with 14 bases sitting between them. Germline CDR1 reads KGHDR; CDR2 reads SFDVKD. CDR3 loop: CATSRGSKETQYF. CDR3 sequence (DNA): TGTGCCACTTCTCGGGGGAGCAAAGAGACCCAGTACTTC.

V usage is TRBV20-1 and J usage is TRBJ1-2; 9 bases fit TRBD1. The CDR3 runs to 14 residues. Germline V lookup: CDR1 DFQATT, CDR2 SNEGSKA (reference sequence). Trimming removed 6 bases from V and 0 bases from J; junction bases left unmatched: 5. CDR3 amino acids: CSARTGVANYGYTF. The CDR3 DNA reads as TGCAGTGCCCGGACAGGGGTGGCTAACTATGGCTACACCTTC.

The chain carries TRBV6-4 and TRBJ2-2, with D uncertain. The CDR3 loop spans 12 amino acids. Between the trimmed V and J ends, which lost 2 bases and 8 bases, there was a span of 6 bases. CDR1 MRHNA and CDR2 SNTAGT come from the germline V gene. The CDR3, as DNA: TGTGCCAGCAGTGACAGAACTGGGGAGCTGTTTTTT. Protein sequence: CASSDRTGELFF.

V gene TRBV4-2 combines with J gene TRBJ2-3; no clear D gene. This CDR3 has 18 amino acids. V was pared by 0 bases and J by 0 bases, with 16 bases between. Looked up from germline, CDR1 is LGHNA and CDR2 is YNFKEQ. The chain's CDR3 is CASSQDYSDGWSTDTQYF. CDR3 DNA: TGTGCCAGCAGCCAAGATTACAGTGACGGTTGGAGCACAGATACGCAGTATTTT.

The rearrangement joins TRBV19 to TRBJ2-2, with D unresolved. CDR1 and CDR2 (germline): LNHDA, SQIVND (reference sequence). The V and J ends lost 5 bases and 4 bases respectively, with 20 bases between them. The CDR3 runs 17 residues. The CDR3 DNA follows: TGTGCCAGTAGTCCCCTTTTAGGCCTACGAGGCACCGGGGAGCTGTTTTTT. It yields the protein CASSPLLGLRGTGELFF. The whole variable domain, remainder taken from reference TRBV19 and TRBJ2-2, is DGGITQSPKYLFRKEGQNVTLSCEQNLNHDAMYWYRQDPGQGLRLIYYSQIVNDFQKGDIAEGYSVSREKKESFPLTVTSAQKNPTAFYLCASSPLLGLRGTGELFFGEGSRLTVL.

This sequence joins TRBV27 and TRBJ1-6, with D possibly being TRBD1 (5 bases). The germline CDR1 and CDR2 sequences are MNHEY and SMNVEV (reference sequence). V dropped 5 bases and J dropped 8 bases, with 19 bases sitting between them. The CDR3 is 16 residues long. CDR3 protein: CASSSTGPSRYSPLHF. The CDR3 DNA reads TGTGCCAGCAGTAGTACAGGTCCGTCGCGATATTCACCCCTCCACTTT.

V and J are TRBV7-2 and TRBJ1-2, with D uncertain. The CDR3 loop spans 13 amino acids. The V gene lost 1 base and the J gene lost 6 bases, with 9 bases spanning the gap. Germline V gives CDR1 SGHTA, CDR2 FQGNSA. CDR3 in DNA: TGTGCCAGCAGCTTAGTCGGCTTGAATGGCTACACCTTC. This sequence encodes CASSLVGLNGYTF.